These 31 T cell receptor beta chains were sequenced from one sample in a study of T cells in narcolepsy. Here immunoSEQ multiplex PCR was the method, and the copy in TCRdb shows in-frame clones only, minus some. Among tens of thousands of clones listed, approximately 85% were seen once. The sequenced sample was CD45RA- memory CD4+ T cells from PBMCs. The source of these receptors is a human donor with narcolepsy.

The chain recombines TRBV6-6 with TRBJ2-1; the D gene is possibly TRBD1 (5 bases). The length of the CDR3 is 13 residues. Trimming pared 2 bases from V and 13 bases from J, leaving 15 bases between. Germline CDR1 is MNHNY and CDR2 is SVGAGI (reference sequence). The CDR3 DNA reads TGTGCCAGCAGTTACGGTACTCAAGGGGAACAGTTCTTC. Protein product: CASSYGTQGEQFF.

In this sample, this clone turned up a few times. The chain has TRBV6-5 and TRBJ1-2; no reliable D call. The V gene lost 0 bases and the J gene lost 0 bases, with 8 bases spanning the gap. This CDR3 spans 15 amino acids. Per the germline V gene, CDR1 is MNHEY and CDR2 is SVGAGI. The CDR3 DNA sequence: TGTGCCAGCAGTTACTCTGGGGTTCCTAACTATGGCTACACCTTC. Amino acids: CASSYSGVPNYGYTF.

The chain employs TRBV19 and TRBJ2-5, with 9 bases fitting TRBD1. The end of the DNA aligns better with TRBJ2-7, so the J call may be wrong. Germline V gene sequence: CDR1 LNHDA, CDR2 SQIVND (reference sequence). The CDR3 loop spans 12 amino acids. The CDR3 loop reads CASGTGTYEQYF. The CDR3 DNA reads TGTGCCAGCGGGACAGGGACCTACGAGCAGTACTTC.

CDR3 protein: CASSQRLSGTSGYNEQFF. As DNA, the CDR3 is TGTGCCAGCAGCCAACGACTGTCCGGGACTAGCGGATACAATGAGCAGTTCTTC. The genes are TRBV14 and TRBJ2-1, with 11 bases lining up with TRBD2. The junction had 10 bases not matched to a gene; V was cut back by 2 bases and J by 4 bases. The CDR3 spans 18 residues. Per the germline V gene, CDR1 is SGHDN and CDR2 is FVKESK.

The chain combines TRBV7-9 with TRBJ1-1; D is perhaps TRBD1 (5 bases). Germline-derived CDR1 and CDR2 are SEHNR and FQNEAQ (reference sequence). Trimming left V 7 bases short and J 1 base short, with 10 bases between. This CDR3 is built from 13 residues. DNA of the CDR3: TGTGCCAGCACTCCCCAGGGGAACACTGAAGCTTTCTTT. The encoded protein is CASTPQGNTEAFF.

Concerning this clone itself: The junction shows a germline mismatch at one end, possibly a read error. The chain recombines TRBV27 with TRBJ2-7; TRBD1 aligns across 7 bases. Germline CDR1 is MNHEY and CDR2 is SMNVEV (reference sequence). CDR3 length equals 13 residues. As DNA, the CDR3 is TGTGCCAGCAGTGAGGGACAGATATACGGGCAGTACTTC. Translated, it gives CASSEGQIYGQYF.

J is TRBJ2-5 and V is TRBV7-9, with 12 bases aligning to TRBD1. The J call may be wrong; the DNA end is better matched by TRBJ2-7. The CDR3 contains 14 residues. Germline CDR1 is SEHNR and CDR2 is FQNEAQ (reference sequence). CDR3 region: CASSQGQGAREQYF. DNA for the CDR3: TGTGCCAGCAGCCAGGGACAGGGGGCGCGCGAGCAGTACTTC.

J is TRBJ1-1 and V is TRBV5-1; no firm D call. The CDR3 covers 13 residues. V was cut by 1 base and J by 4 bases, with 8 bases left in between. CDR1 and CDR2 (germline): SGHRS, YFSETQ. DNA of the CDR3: TGCGCCAGCAGCTTGTTAGGGCCCACTGAAGCTTTCTTT. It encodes CASSLLGPTEAFF.

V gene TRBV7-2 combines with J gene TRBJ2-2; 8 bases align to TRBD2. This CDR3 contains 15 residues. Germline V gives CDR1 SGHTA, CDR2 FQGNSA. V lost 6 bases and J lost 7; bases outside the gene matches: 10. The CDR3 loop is CASRAGTRPHGELFF. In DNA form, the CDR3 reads TGTGCCAGCAGGGCCGGGACTAGACCCCACGGGGAGCTGTTTTTT.

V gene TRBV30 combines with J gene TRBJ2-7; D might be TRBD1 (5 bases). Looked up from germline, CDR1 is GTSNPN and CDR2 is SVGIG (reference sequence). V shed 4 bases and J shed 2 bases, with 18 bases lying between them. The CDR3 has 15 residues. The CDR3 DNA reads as TGTGCCTGGACCGCCACAACAGGTTTTGCCTACGAGCAGTACTTC. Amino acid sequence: CAWTATTGFAYEQYF.

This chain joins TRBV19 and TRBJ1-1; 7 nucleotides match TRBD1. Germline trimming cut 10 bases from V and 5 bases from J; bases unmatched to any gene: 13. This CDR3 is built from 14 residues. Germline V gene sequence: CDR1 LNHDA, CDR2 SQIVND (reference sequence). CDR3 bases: TGTGCCACATACCCCACAGGGGTAGGTACTGAAGCTTTCTTT. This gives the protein CATYPTGVGTEAFF.

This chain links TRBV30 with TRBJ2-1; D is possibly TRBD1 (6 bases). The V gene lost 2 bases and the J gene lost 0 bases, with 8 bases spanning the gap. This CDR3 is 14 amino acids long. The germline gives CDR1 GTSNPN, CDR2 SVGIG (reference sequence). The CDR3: CAWSRTDSYNEQFF. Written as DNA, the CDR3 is TGTGCCTGGAGTCGGACAGACTCCTACAATGAGCAGTTCTTC.

The DNA of the CDR3 is TGCAGCGTTTCATACAGAAACACTGAAGCTTTCTTT. Translating it yields CSVSYRNTEAFF. The chain uses TRBV29-1 and TRBJ1-1; D not certain. Germline V lookup: CDR1 SQVTM, CDR2 ANQGSEA. Deletions cut 5 bases from V and 2 bases from J, with 9 bases between. This CDR3 has 12 amino acids.

This CDR3 reads CASRRGQESSYEQYF. CDR3 sequence (DNA): TGTGCCAGCAGACGAGGACAGGAGAGCTCCTACGAGCAGTACTTC. This chain connects TRBV28 to TRBJ2-7, with TRBD1 matching over 7 bases. The CDR3 has 15 amino acids. V shed 6 bases, J shed 0 bases, and the junction held 8 bases outside the gene matches. Germline CDR1 reads MDHEN; CDR2 reads SYDVKM. Full variable domain (rest looked up from reference TRBV28 and TRBJ2-7): DVKVTQSSRYLVKRTGEKVFLECVQDMDHENMFWYRQDPGLGLRLIYFSYDVKMKEKGDIPEGYSVSREKKERFSLILESASTNQTSMYLCASRRGQESSYEQYFGPGTRLTVT.

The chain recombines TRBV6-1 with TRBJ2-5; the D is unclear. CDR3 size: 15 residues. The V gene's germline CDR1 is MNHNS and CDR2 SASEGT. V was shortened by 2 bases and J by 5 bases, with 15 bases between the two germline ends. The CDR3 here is CASSERPGSRETQYF. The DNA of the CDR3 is TGTGCCAGCAGTGAACGGCCAGGCTCGCGGGAGACCCAGTACTTC.

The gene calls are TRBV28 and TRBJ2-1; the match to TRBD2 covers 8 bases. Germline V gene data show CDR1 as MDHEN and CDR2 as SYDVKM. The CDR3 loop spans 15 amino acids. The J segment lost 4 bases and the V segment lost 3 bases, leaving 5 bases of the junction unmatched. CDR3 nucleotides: TGTGCCAGCAGTTTCGCTAGCGGGTTTTACAATGAGCAGTTCTTC. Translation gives CASSFASGFYNEQFF.

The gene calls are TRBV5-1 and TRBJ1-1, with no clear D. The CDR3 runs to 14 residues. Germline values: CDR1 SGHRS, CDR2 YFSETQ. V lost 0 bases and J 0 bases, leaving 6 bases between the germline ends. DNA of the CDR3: TGCGCCAGCAGCTTGGACAGCTTGAACACTGAAGCTTTCTTT. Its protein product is CASSLDSLNTEAFF.

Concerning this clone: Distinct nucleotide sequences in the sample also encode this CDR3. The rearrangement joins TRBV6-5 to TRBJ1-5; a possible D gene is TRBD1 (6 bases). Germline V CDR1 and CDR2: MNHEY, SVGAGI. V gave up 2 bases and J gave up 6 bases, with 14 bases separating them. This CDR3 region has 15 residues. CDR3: CASSYRGEMGQPQHF. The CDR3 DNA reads TGTGCCAGCAGTTACAGGGGGGAAATGGGTCAGCCCCAGCATTTT.

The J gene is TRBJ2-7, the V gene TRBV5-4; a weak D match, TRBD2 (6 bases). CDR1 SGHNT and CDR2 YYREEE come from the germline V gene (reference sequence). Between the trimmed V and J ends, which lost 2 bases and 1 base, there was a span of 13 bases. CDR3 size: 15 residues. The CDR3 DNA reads TGTGCCAGCAGCTTTGTAGGGACTGGGTCCTACGAGCAGTACTTC. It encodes CASSFVGTGSYEQYF.

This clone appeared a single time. CDR3 sequence reads: CASSTSGTTGELFF. In DNA form, the CDR3 reads TGTGCCAGCAGCACGAGCGGGACCACCGGGGAGCTGTTTTTT. This sequence joins TRBV7-9 and TRBJ2-2; 7 nucleotides match TRBD2. The CDR3 covers 14 residues. The trim removed 5 bases at V and 4 bases at J, leaving 4 bases unmatched. The germline V gene has CDR1 SEHNR and CDR2 FQNEAQ (reference sequence).

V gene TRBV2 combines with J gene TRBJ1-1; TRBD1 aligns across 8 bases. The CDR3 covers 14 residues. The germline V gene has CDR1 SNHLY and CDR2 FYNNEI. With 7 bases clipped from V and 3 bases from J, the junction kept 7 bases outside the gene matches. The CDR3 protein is CASTLTGVDTEAFF. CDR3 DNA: TGTGCCAGCACCCTGACAGGGGTGGACACTGAAGCTTTCTTT.

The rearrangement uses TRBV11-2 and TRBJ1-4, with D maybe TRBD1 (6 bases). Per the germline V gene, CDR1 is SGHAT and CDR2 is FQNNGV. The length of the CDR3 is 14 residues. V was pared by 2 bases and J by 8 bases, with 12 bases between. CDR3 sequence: CASSLQGSWEKLFF. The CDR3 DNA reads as TGTGCCAGCAGCTTACAGGGGTCGTGGGAAAAACTGTTTTTT.

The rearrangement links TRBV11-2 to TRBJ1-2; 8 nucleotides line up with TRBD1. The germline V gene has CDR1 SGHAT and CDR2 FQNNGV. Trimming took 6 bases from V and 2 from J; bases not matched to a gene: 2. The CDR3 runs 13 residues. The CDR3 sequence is CASSRQGNYGYTF. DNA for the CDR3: TGTGCCAGCAGTCGACAGGGGAACTATGGCTACACCTTC.

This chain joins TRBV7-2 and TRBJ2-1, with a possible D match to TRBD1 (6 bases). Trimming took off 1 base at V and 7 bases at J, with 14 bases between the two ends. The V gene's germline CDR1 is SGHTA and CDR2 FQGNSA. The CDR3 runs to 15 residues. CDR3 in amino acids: CASSLGPRGSNEQFF. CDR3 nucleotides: TGTGCCAGCAGCTTAGGGCCCAGGGGTAGTAATGAGCAGTTCTTC.

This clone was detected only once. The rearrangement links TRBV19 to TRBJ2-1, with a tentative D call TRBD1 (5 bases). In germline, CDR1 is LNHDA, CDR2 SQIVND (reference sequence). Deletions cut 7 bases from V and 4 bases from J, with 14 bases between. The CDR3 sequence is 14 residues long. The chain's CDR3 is CASNTPTVYNEQFF. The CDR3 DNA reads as TGTGCCAGTAACACTCCGACAGTTTACAATGAGCAGTTCTTC. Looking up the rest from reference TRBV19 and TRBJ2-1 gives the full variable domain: DGGITQSPKYLFRKEGQNVTLSCEQNLNHDAMYWYRQDPGQGLRLIYYSQIVNDFQKGDIAEGYSVSREKKESFPLTVTSAQKNPTAFYLCASNTPTVYNEQFFGPGTRLTVL.

Here the CDR3 reads CAWSLTTSGSSGANVLTF. The CDR3 DNA reads as TGTGCCTGGAGCCTTACCACTAGCGGGAGTTCTGGGGCCAACGTCCTGACTTTC. The chain uses TRBV30 and TRBJ2-6, with 11 bases fitting TRBD2. The CDR3 is 18 amino acids. Trimming removed 3 bases from V and 1 base from J; junction bases left unmatched: 8. CDR1 is GTSNPN and CDR2 is SVGIG in the germline V gene (reference sequence).

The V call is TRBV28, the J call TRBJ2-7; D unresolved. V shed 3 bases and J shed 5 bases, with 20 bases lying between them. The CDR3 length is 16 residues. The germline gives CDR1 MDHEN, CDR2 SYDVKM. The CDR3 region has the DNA TGTGCCAGCAGTTTTCCCAGCCTATGGGGATCCGACGAGCAGTACTTC. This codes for CASSFPSLWGSDEQYF.

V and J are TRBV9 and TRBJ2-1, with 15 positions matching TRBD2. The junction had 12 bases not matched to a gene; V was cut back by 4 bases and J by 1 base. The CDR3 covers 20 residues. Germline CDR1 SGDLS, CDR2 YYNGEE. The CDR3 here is CASSPRTSGGAILSYNEQFF. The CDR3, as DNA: TGTGCCAGCAGCCCCCGGACTAGCGGGGGGGCGATATTGTCCTACAATGAGCAGTTCTTC.

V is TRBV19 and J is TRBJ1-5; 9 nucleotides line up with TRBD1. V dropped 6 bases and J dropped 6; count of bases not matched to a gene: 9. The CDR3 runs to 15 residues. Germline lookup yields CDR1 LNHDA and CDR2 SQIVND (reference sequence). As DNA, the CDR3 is TGTGCCAGTAGCTTCTTACAGGGGGCGGTTCAGCCCCAGCATTTT. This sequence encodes CASSFLQGAVQPQHF.

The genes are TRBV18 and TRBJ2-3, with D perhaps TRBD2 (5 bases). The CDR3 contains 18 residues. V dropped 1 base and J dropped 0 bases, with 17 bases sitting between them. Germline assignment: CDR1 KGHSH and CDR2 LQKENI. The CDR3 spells CASSPRSHGRTSTDTQYF. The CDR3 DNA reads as TGTGCCAGCTCACCACGTTCACATGGCAGGACTAGCACAGATACGCAGTATTTT. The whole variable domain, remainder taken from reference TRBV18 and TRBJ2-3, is NAGVMQNPRHLVRRRGQEARLRCSPMKGHSHVYWYRQLPEEGLKFMVYLQKENIIDESGMPKERFSAEFPKEGPSILRIQQVVRGDSAAYFCASSPRSHGRTSTDTQYFGPGTRLTVL.

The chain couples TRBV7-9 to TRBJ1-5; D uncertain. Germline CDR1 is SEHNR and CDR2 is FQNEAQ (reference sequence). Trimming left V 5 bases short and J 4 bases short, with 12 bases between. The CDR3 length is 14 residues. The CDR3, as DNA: TGTGCCAGCAGCACAGACGGAACGAATCAGCCCCAGCATTTT. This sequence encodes CASSTDGTNQPQHF.